These 27 T cell receptor beta chains came from one sample sequenced in a study of blood T cell repertoires in COVID-19. Measured with immunoSEQ multiplex PCR; TCRdb has only the in-frame clones, and not every one. The sample carries over 250,000 clones, 80% to 90% recorded once. The sample was peripheral blood. The receptors stem from a woman in her sixties or seventies with acute or convalescent COVID-19.

The genes are TRBV11-2 and TRBJ2-2; unclear D gene. This CDR3 has 14 residues. Between the trimmed V and J ends, which lost 0 bases and 6 bases, there was a span of 8 bases. Germline CDR1 reads SGHAT; CDR2 reads FQNNGV. Written as DNA, the CDR3 is TGTGCCAGCAGCTTAGACAGGTCATCCGGGGAGCTGTTTTTT. It yields the protein CASSLDRSSGELFF.

V usage is TRBV12-5 and J usage is TRBJ2-2; tentative D call: TRBD1 (6 bases). This CDR3 comprises 16 residues. V lost 4 bases to trimming and J lost 6 bases, with 18 bases between them. Germline assignment: CDR1 LGHNT and CDR2 FRNRAP. CDR3: CASGSALPRQAGELFF. The CDR3 DNA reads as TGTGCTAGTGGTTCCGCCCTCCCGCGACAGGCCGGGGAGCTGTTTTTT.

This chain connects TRBV5-1 to TRBJ2-3, with 12 bases aligning to TRBD1. Germline CDR1 SGHRS, CDR2 YFSETQ. The CDR3 runs 19 residues. Germline trimming cut 0 bases from V and 1 base from J; bases unmatched to any gene: 9. CDR3 protein: CASSLASTGTGGGTDTQYF. The CDR3 coding sequence is TGCGCCAGCAGCTTGGCGTCTACCGGGACAGGGGGCGGCACAGATACGCAGTATTTT. The full variable domain, completed using reference TRBV5-1 and TRBJ2-3, is KAGVTQTPRYLIKTRGQQVTLSCSPISGHRSVSWYQQTPGQGLQFLFEYFSETQRNKGNFPGRFSGRQFSNSRSEMNVSTLELGDSALYLCASSLASTGTGGGTDTQYFGPGTRLTVL.

The chain is built from TRBV29-1 and TRBJ1-2; a possible D gene is TRBD1 (5 bases). The CDR3 runs 15 residues. V shed 3 bases and J shed 5 bases, with 19 bases lying between them. Germline lookup yields CDR1 SQVTM and CDR2 ANQGSEA. CDR3 residues: CSVEGRRGLGYGYTF. The CDR3 DNA sequence: TGCAGCGTTGAGGGTCGACGGGGACTCGGGTATGGCTACACCTTC.

The chain carries TRBV18 and TRBJ1-6; 7 nucleotides match TRBD1. Germline assignment: CDR1 KGHSH and CDR2 LQKENI. V lost 2 bases, J lost 10 bases, and 11 bases stayed unmatched. CDR3 length: 16 amino acids. DNA of the CDR3: TGTGCCAGCTCACCAGTGAGTAGGACAGGCGAATCACCCCTCCACTTT. Protein sequence: CASSPVSRTGESPLHF.

The gene calls are TRBV6-1 and TRBJ1-1; D gene uncertain. The CDR3 length is 17 residues. Trimming stripped 4 bases from V and 0 bases from J, with 18 bases between. Per germline, CDR1 MNHNS and CDR2 SASEGT. The CDR3 bases are TGTGCCAGCAGTGGGGCAGCCAACCATCCTATGAACACTGAAGCTTTCTTT. Translated, it gives CASSGAANHPMNTEAFF.

This chain uses TRBV5-6 with TRBJ1-2, with D perhaps TRBD1 (5 bases). The CDR3 has 12 residues. The V gene's germline CDR1 is SGHDT and CDR2 YYEEEE. V was clipped by 4 bases and J by 11 bases, with 15 bases between them. The CDR3 spells CASSRDSWRYTF. The CDR3 DNA is TGTGCCAGCAGCCGAGACAGTTGGCGGTACACCTTC.

V usage is TRBV12-3 or TRBV12-4 and J usage is TRBJ2-3; the match to TRBD1 covers 9 bases. Trimming cost V 6 bases and J 8 bases; bases outside gene matches: 6. CDR3 size: 13 residues. The CDR3 spells CASRQQGAGTQYF. CDR3 DNA sequence: TGTGCCAGCAGACAACAGGGGGCTGGTACGCAGTATTTT.

Remarks on this clone: In the same sample, other DNA sequences code for this CDR3. This chain links TRBV2 with TRBJ1-1; D perhaps matches TRBD1 (5 bases). Looked up from germline, CDR1 is SNHLY and CDR2 is FYNNEI. The CDR3 covers 13 residues. Trimming cost V 5 bases and J 1 base, with 8 bases left between them. CDR3: CASSLQGNTEAFF. The CDR3 nucleotides read TGTGCCAGCAGTCTTCAGGGGAACACTGAAGCTTTCTTT.

The chain couples TRBV2 to TRBJ2-7; the match to TRBD1 covers 12 bases. CDR1 is SNHLY, CDR2 FYNNEI, per germline. CDR3 size: 14 residues. V shed 6 bases and J 7 bases; nucleotides not matched to a gene: 7. In DNA, the CDR3 is TGTGCCAGCAGAGGAGGGACAGGGGGCTTTGAGCAGTACTTC. Translating gives CASRGGTGGFEQYF.

The CDR3 protein is CASSLGAGKAFF. In DNA form, the CDR3 reads TGTGCCAGCAGCTTAGGGGCAGGGAAAGCTTTCTTT. This rearrangement joins TRBV11-2 to TRBJ1-1; TRBD1 might be the D (5 bases). Trimming pared 1 base from V and 9 bases from J, leaving 9 bases between. Germline V gene sequence: CDR1 SGHAT, CDR2 FQNNGV. The CDR3 covers 12 residues. Together with reference TRBV11-2 and TRBJ1-1, the CDR3 gives the full variable domain: EAGVAQSPRYKIIEKRQSVAFWCNPISGHATLYWYQQILGQGPKLLIQFQNNGVVDDSQLPKDRFSAERLKGVDSTLKIQPAKLEDSAVYLCASSLGAGKAFFGQGTRLTVV.

The chain combines TRBV15 with TRBJ1-2; tentatively, D is TRBD1 (5 bases). Trimming shortened V by 5 bases and J by 3 bases, and 19 bases separated the two germline ends. The CDR3 loop spans 16 amino acids. Germline V lookup: CDR1 LNHNV, CDR2 YYDKDF (reference sequence). The CDR3 region has the DNA TGTGCCACCAGCTCTATGGGGGGACCCAACGACTATGGCTACACCTTC. This codes for CATSSMGGPNDYGYTF.

This chain links TRBV5-6 with TRBJ1-1; the D gene is possibly TRBD1 (5 bases). Trimming removed 1 base from V and 7 bases from J, with 8 bases in between. This CDR3 has 12 residues. From germline, CDR1 is SGHDT and CDR2 YYEEEE. CDR3: CASSLRGSEAFF. CDR3 DNA: TGTGCCAGCAGCTTGAGGGGCAGTGAAGCTTTCTTT.

As to this clone: The same CDR3 also results from other DNA sequences found in this sample. The chain combines TRBV7-9 with TRBJ2-3; D is unresolved. The CDR3 sequence is 12 residues long. The V gene's germline CDR1 is SEHNR and CDR2 FQNEAQ (reference sequence). The V end lost 4 bases, the J end lost 2 bases, and 4 bases lay between the germline ends. The CDR3, as DNA: TGTGCCAGCAGCTCCTACACAGATACGCAGTATTTT. It translates to CASSSYTDTQYF.

The chain joins TRBV5-1 to TRBJ2-1; unclear D gene. The V gene's germline CDR1 is SGHRS and CDR2 YFSETQ. The CDR3 consists of 13 residues. V gave up 0 bases and J gave up 5 bases, with 6 bases separating them. Written as DNA, the CDR3 is TGCGCCAGCAGCTTGGCGGGTAACAATGAGCAGTTCTTC. Translation gives CASSLAGNNEQFF. Variable domain in full (rest from reference TRBV5-1 and TRBJ2-1): KAGVTQTPRYLIKTRGQQVTLSCSPISGHRSVSWYQQTPGQGLQFLFEYFSETQRNKGNFPGRFSGRQFSNSRSEMNVSTLELGDSALYLCASSLAGNNEQFFGPGTRLTVL.

The chain has TRBV10-3 and TRBJ2-3; D possibly corresponds to TRBD1 (6 bases). Germline values: CDR1 ENHRY, CDR2 SYGVKD. The V end was cut by 6 bases, the J end by 2 bases, with 12 bases between. The CDR3 contains 14 residues. CDR3 DNA: TGTGCCATCAGCGCTCACAGGGACACAGATACGCAGTATTTT. Its translation: CAISAHRDTDTQYF.

This chain uses TRBV10-3 with TRBJ2-7; D call uncertain. Deletions cut 4 bases from V and 3 bases from J, with 10 bases between. The CDR3 spans 13 residues. Germline V CDR1 and CDR2: ENHRY, SYGVKD. This CDR3 reads CAISVEANYEQYF. In DNA form, the CDR3 reads TGTGCCATCAGTGTAGAGGCAAACTACGAGCAGTACTTC.

The rearrangement joins TRBV9 to TRBJ2-2; tentatively, D is TRBD2 (6 bases). The V end lost 3 bases, the J end lost 6 bases, and 12 bases lay between the germline ends. The CDR3 is 14 amino acids. Germline V gene data show CDR1 as SGDLS and CDR2 as YYNGEE. CDR3 amino acids: CASSEISGAGELFF. CDR3 bases: TGTGCCAGCAGCGAGATTTCGGGGGCCGGGGAGCTGTTTTTT. The full variable domain, with the rest looked up from reference TRBV9 and TRBJ2-2, is DSGVTQTPKHLITATGQRVTLRCSPRSGDLSVYWYQQSLDQGLQFLIQYYNGEERAKGNILERFSAQQFPDLHSELNLSSLELGDSALYFCASSEISGAGELFFGEGSRLTVL.

This sequence joins TRBV2 and TRBJ2-3; 15 bases match TRBD2. Germline CDR1 and CDR2: SNHLY and FYNNEI. Trimming at V came to 6 bases and at J to 6 bases, leaving 4 bases not matched to a gene. The CDR3 totals 15 residues. CDR3 in DNA: TGTGCCAGCAGGGGACTAGCGGGGGGCCCCGATACGCAGTATTTT. It codes for CASRGLAGGPDTQYF.

This clone has a handful of counts. The chain is built from TRBV19 and TRBJ1-5; 9 bases fit TRBD1. CDR1 LNHDA and CDR2 SQIVND come from the germline V gene (reference sequence). V was clipped by 6 bases and J by 8 bases; unmatched bases: 5. CDR3 size: 13 residues. The CDR3 bases are TGTGCCAGTAGGGGGACAGGGCCTGAGCCCCAGCATTTT. Residues: CASRGTGPEPQHF. The variable domain in full, completed from reference TRBV19 and TRBJ1-5, reads DGGITQSPKYLFRKEGQNVTLSCEQNLNHDAMYWYRQDPGQGLRLIYYSQIVNDFQKGDIAEGYSVSREKKESFPLTVTSAQKNPTAFYLCASRGTGPEPQHFGDGTRLSIL.

This chain uses TRBV6-6 with TRBJ1-1; possible D gene TRBD1, 5 bases. The CDR3 runs to 15 residues. Trimming took off 0 bases at V and 4 bases at J, with 12 bases between the two ends. The germline V gene encodes CDR1 MNHNY and CDR2 SVGAGI (reference sequence). The CDR3 sequence: CASSYSGEGSTEAFF. In DNA form, the CDR3 reads TGTGCCAGCAGTTACTCGGGGGAGGGTAGCACTGAAGCTTTCTTT.

This chain joins TRBV10-2 and TRBJ1-1; D gene ambiguous. V was clipped by 11 bases and J by 1 base, with 14 bases between them. Germline assignment: CDR1 WSHSY and CDR2 SAAADI. The CDR3 covers 13 residues. The DNA of the CDR3 is TGCGCCTCCAGGCCAAACGCGAACACTGAAGCTTTCTTT. This encodes CASRPNANTEAFF.

The CDR3 sequence is CASRETGSEKLFF. CDR3 bases: TGTGCCAGCAGAGAGACAGGGTCTGAAAAACTGTTTTTT. The chain couples TRBV6-6 to TRBJ1-4; TRBD1 aligns across 7 bases. V was clipped by 6 bases and J by 7 bases; unmatched bases: 5. The germline V gene encodes CDR1 MNHNY and CDR2 SVGAGI (reference sequence). The CDR3 length is 13 residues.

The chain employs TRBV4-1 and TRBJ2-4; D is uncertain. CDR1 and CDR2 (germline): MGHRA, YSYEKL. This CDR3 spans 14 amino acids. V lost 3 bases, J lost 0 bases, and 6 bases lay in between. The chain's CDR3 is CASSQAVAKNIQYF. CDR3 coding DNA: TGCGCCAGCAGCCAGGCCGTAGCCAAAAACATTCAGTACTTC.

The chain is built from TRBV29-1 and TRBJ2-7; 9 nucleotides align to TRBD1. Germline V CDR1 and CDR2: SQVTM, ANQGSEA. This CDR3 is 15 amino acids long. Losses at the gene ends were 1 base for V and 0 bases for J; bases not matched to a gene: 4. DNA for the CDR3: TGCAGCGTTGAAGGGGGACAGGGAAGCTCCTACGAGCAGTACTTC. This gives the protein CSVEGGQGSSYEQYF.

The chain joins TRBV9 to TRBJ1-1, with 8 nucleotides matching TRBD1. Germline V lookup: CDR1 SGDLS, CDR2 YYNGEE. CDR3 length: 15 amino acids. The V gene end was trimmed by 0 bases and the J gene end by 4 bases; junction bases not matched to a gene: 5. CDR3 sequence (DNA): TGTGCCAGCAGCGTAGAGGACAGGGACGGCACTGAAGCTTTCTTT. Translating it yields CASSVEDRDGTEAFF.

V and J are TRBV11-2 and TRBJ1-2, with D possibly TRBD1 on 5 matching bases. CDR3 size: 15 residues. From germline, CDR1 is SGHAT and CDR2 FQNNGV. V shed 0 bases and J shed 7 bases, with 15 bases lying between them. Here the CDR3 DNA reads TGTGCCAGCAGCTTAGAGGGCAGGGCTAGTAGTGGCTACACCTTC. It is translated as CASSLEGRASSGYTF.